This T cell receptor (beta chain) is from a study of blood T cell repertoires in COVID-19. Study summary: Italy, Spain and the United States were the sources of the convalescent and acute COVID-19 samples. PBMCs, B-cell-depleted T cells, or T cells were the source of the cDNA or gDNA that made up the material.

In the original workflow: Estimation of nucleated cell counts relied on the amplification of reference gene primers. Sequenced by immunoSEQ multiplex PCR; TCRdb stores in-frame clones only, minus some. That table is the source of V, J and clone size, and D and trimming were worked out from the DNA. The sample lists around 100,000 clones, 75% to 95% occurring once. Trimming at V came to 3 bases and at J to 2 bases, leaving 9 bases not matched to a gene. Germline V gene sequence: CDR1 MNHEY, CDR2 SMNVEV (reference sequence). CDR3 length: 17 amino acids. V usage is TRBV27 and J usage is TRBJ2-3; 9 nucleotides match TRBD2. The receptor comes from a man over 45 with acute or convalescent COVID-19. The sequenced material came from peripheral blood. The DNA for the CDR3 is TGTGCCAGCAGTTTTTTAATAGCGGGAGCACTCACAGATACGCAGTATTTT. Protein: CASSFLIAGALTDTQYF.